This TCR beta chain was sequenced during a study of identical twins. The study's findings and limits: Models underestimated TCR alpha sharing (out-of-frame) in monozygotic twins. Excess sharing between twins was weaker in beta out-of-frame sequences. The abundant beta clonotypes from cord blood had fewer insertions, and memory repertoires had none of this. Cross-sectional statistics, not tracking of the same donors, supported the conclusions.

V was cut by 3 bases and J by 1 base, with 12 bases left in between. The CDR3 is made up of 15 amino acids. Looked up from germline, CDR1 is ENHRY and CDR2 is SYGVKD. This clonotype showed up just a few times. No antigen is known for it. Using its own MiXCR run on the 5' RACE reads, TCRdb lists one record per CDR3 protein. The sample yields 1.5 million to 2 million distinct CDR3 sequences, under 35% seen once. The chain combines TRBV10-3 with TRBJ1-1; D not certain. Sequencing was performed on cord blood. The origin of this receptor is a newborn girl in good health. Written as DNA, the CDR3 is TGTGCCATCAGTGACCCCGGACGGCCGAACACTGAAGCTTTCTTT. Its translation is CAISDPGRPNTEAFF.